This TCR beta chain was profiled in a study of blood T cells in healthy people across ages. Findings and caveats of the study: The study found more naive CD4+ cells and higher diversity in long-lived than aged donors.

The CDR3 covers 14 residues. The use of a sample-barcoded 5' primer and a J-beta primer mix characterized a second PCR of about 7 to 12 cycles. TCRdb processed the 5' RACE reads anew with MiXCR; each CDR3 protein has one entry. The sample includes 1.5 million to 1.9 million distinct CDR3 sequences, approximately 43% seen only once; the top ten take approximately 4.1%. Total RNA extracted from each sample amounted to at least 5.5 micrograms. This clonotype appeared once. What it binds is not known. With a much larger clone just one base away, this may be a read error. The genes are TRBV12-3 or TRBV12-4 and TRBJ2-3; 7 bases agree with TRBD2. This receptor was identified in a woman between 18 and 29 years old in good health. The sequencing sample was made of blood. The CDR3 here is CTSSRGGNTDTQYF. The CDR3 nucleotides read TGTACCAGCAGTCGCGGGGGAAACACAGATACGCAGTATTTT.